The clone carrying this T cell receptor (beta chain) was seen only a few times. Under 3 months was the duration of disease in ophthalmopathy patients, who also had a Clinical Activity Score of at least 3 and a NOSPECS grade of at least 4. The data were taken from a study of T cells in Graves' hyperthyroidism and ophthalmopathy. TCR beta CDR3 sequences were amplified from RNA transcripts. The HTBI primer set drove a first-round RT-PCR of the TCR CDR3. TCRdb itself ran the multiplex PCR reads through MiXCR, one entry per CDR3 protein. The sample holds fewer than 500,000 distinct CDR3 sequences, approximately 14% seen once. Input material: blood. The receptor comes from a man aged 18 to 35 with Graves' ophthalmopathy.

The CDR3 is CASSTQGGGTDTQYF. In nucleotides, the CDR3 is TGTGCCAGCAGCACCCAGGGAGGGGGCACAGATACGCAGTATTTT. The chain recombines TRBV9 with TRBJ2-3; TRBD2 matches 7 bases. The CDR3 has 15 amino acids. Germline assignment: CDR1 SGDLS and CDR2 YYNGEE. J was trimmed by 1 base and V by 4 bases; bases with no gene match: 6. Full variable domain (remainder filled in from reference TRBV9 and TRBJ2-3): DSGVTQTPKHLITATGQRVTLRCSPRSGDLSVYWYQQSLDQGLQFLIQYYNGEERAKGNILERFSAQQFPDLHSELNLSSLELGDSALYFCASSTQGGGTDTQYFGPGTRLTVL.